One sample yielded the 17 T cell receptor beta chains listed below, sequenced in a study of cytomegalovirus exposure and HLA in healthy donors (dated by TCRdb to the late 2010s). Receptor amplification or capture employed the immunoSEQ multiplex PCR assay. A mixture of 60 forward primers for TCR Vbeta segments and 13 reverse primers for TCR Jbeta segments was used in the multiplex PCR. The table comes from immuneACCESS by way of TCRdb, which keeps in-frame sequences with V and J called. Part of the clones is missing from these tables; in studies checked, under half for an unresolved V gene and the rest for unknown reasons. The sample has 90,000 to 100,000 clones on record, roughly three quarters of them singletons. The ten largest clones represent about 2% of the sample. The sample taken for sequencing was PBMCs. These receptors came from a man aged 35-49 years in good health and CMV-seronegative.

The chain combines TRBV19 with TRBJ2-2; D call uncertain. CDR1 and CDR2 (germline): LNHDA, SQIVND (reference sequence). The CDR3 loop spans 12 amino acids. Trimming shortened V by 6 bases and J by 7 bases, and 9 bases separated the two germline ends. CDR3 loop: CASSSGHGELFF. The CDR3 coding sequence is TGTGCCAGTAGCTCTGGGCACGGGGAGCTGTTTTTT.

The rearrangement joins TRBV6-5 to TRBJ1-2, with D hard to call. This CDR3 has 16 amino acids. V was shortened by 2 bases and J by 0 bases, with 13 bases between the two germline ends. Per the germline V gene, CDR1 is MNHEY and CDR2 is SVGAGI. The CDR3 reads CASSYHYGTANYGYTF. The CDR3 region has the DNA TGTGCCAGCAGTTACCATTACGGTACTGCTAACTATGGCTACACCTTC.

The chain combines TRBV7-2 with TRBJ2-1; 8 bases line up with TRBD2. CDR3 size: 14 residues. The germline gives CDR1 SGHTA, CDR2 FQGNSA. The junction had 2 bases not matched to a gene; V was cut back by 3 bases and J by 4 bases. Here the CDR3 DNA reads TGTGCCAGCAGCTTTAGCGGGAATTACAATGAGCAGTTCTTC. Translation gives CASSFSGNYNEQFF. The full variable domain, in which reference TRBV7-2 and TRBJ2-1 provide the parts outside the CDR3, is GAGVSQSPSNKVTEKGKDVELRCDPISGHTALYWYRQSLGQGLEFLIYFQGNSAPDKSGLPSDRFSAERTGGSVSTLTIQRTQQEDSAVYLCASSFSGNYNEQFFGPGTRLTVL.

As DNA, the CDR3 is TGTGCCAGCAGCTTTGAGAGGGCGAACACCGGGGAGCTGTTTTTT. This sequence encodes CASSFERANTGELFF. The chain employs TRBV7-9 and TRBJ2-2, with a weak D call TRBD2 (5 bases). This CDR3 spans 15 amino acids. The V end was cut by 3 bases, the J end by 0 bases, with 8 bases between. Per the germline V gene, CDR1 is SEHNR and CDR2 is FQNEAQ (reference sequence).

The CDR3 nucleotides read TGTGCCAGCAGAGAACAGGGGCTAAATCAGCCCCAGCATTTT. It encodes CASREQGLNQPQHF. The chain combines TRBV6-6 with TRBJ1-5, with TRBD1 identical over 7 bases. Trimming took 6 bases from V and 4 from J; bases not matched to a gene: 6. The CDR3 consists of 14 residues. Germline V gives CDR1 MNHNY, CDR2 SVGAGI (reference sequence).

The chain joins TRBV11-3 to TRBJ1-2; TRBD1 matches at 7 bases. Germline V gene sequence: CDR1 SGHNT, CDR2 YENEEA. CDR3 length: 16 residues. The V segment lost 0 bases and the J segment 8 bases; nucleotides outside the gene matches: 12. Here the CDR3 DNA reads TGTGCCAGCAGCTTAGACCGTACCACAGGGGTGGGAGGCTACACCTTC. It yields the protein CASSLDRTTGVGGYTF.

The chain combines TRBV29-1 with TRBJ2-3; 10 nucleotides line up with TRBD2. This CDR3 spans 17 amino acids. CDR1 and CDR2 from the germline V gene are SQVTM and ANQGSEA. Unmatched junction bases numbered 14, after V lost 4 bases and J lost 4 bases. The CDR3 DNA follows: TGCAGCGTTGTTCCGACGCCCAGCGGGAGGGGGGCAGATACGCAGTATTTT. Translated: CSVVPTPSGRGADTQYF.

The V and J genes are TRBV9 and TRBJ1-3; 8 positions match TRBD1. The germline V gene encodes CDR1 SGDLS and CDR2 YYNGEE. With V trimmed by 4 bases and J by 8 bases, 11 bases remained unmatched. The CDR3 runs 15 residues. Written as DNA, the CDR3 is TGTGCCAGCAGCTCCTCACAGGGGGAAGTGGACACCATATATTTT. Residues: CASSSSQGEVDTIYF.

This clone was found a few times. The rearrangement uses TRBV7-2 and TRBJ2-5; the match to TRBD2 covers 7 bases. Germline CDR1 SGHTA, CDR2 FQGNSA. The V and J ends lost 5 bases and 5 bases, in that order; junction bases with no gene match: 11. The CDR3 loop spans 15 amino acids. The CDR3 here is CASSIWDYPPETQYF. The CDR3 nucleotides read TGTGCCAGCAGCATCTGGGACTACCCCCCGGAGACCCAGTACTTC.

This clone was seen a few times. The chain employs TRBV6-6 and TRBJ1-5; 8 bases match TRBD1. The CDR3 runs to 16 residues. CDR1 and CDR2 (germline): MNHNY, SVGAGI (reference sequence). V lost 10 bases, J lost 11 bases, and 22 bases stayed unmatched. The CDR3 DNA is TGTGCCACCAGCTACAAGGCGGGACAGGTAGATCTGGCCCAGCATTTT. It specifies CATSYKAGQVDLAQHF.

This chain connects TRBV28 to TRBJ2-2; 10 nucleotides align to TRBD1. Germline lookup yields CDR1 MDHEN and CDR2 SYDVKM. The V and J ends lost 6 bases and 4 bases, in that order; junction bases with no gene match: 2. The length of the CDR3 is 14 residues. The chain's CDR3 is CASSGTGVTGELFF. CDR3 nucleotide sequence: TGTGCCAGCAGCGGGACAGGGGTCACCGGGGAGCTGTTTTTT.

This clone was detected only a few times. This chain connects TRBV5-4 to TRBJ2-1, with 12 bases aligning to TRBD2. CDR1 is SGHNT and CDR2 is YYREEE in the germline V gene (reference sequence). After removal of 4 bases from V and 4 bases from J, the junction contained 6 bases not matched to a gene. The CDR3 extends over 16 amino acids. The CDR3 bases are TGTGCCAGCAGCCCTGTCGGACTAGCGGGGTACAATGAGCAGTTCTTC. Its protein is CASSPVGLAGYNEQFF.

On this clone itself: One end of the junction varies from germline; a read error may be responsible. This chain joins TRBV7-9 and TRBJ2-7; D possibly corresponds to TRBD2 (5 bases). Germline V gene data show CDR1 as SEHNR and CDR2 as FQNEAQ (reference sequence). The CDR3 length is 13 residues. The CDR3 reads CSSSVDFPYEQYF. The CDR3 DNA sequence: TGTTCCAGCAGCGTGGACTTCCCCTACGAGCAGTACTTC. Complete variable domain (other parts from reference TRBV7-9 and TRBJ2-7): DTGVSQNPRHKITKRGQNVTFRCDPISEHNRLYWYRQTLGQGPEFLTYFQNEAQLEKSRLLSDRFSAERPKGSFSTLEIQRTEQGDSAMYLCSSSVDFPYEQYFGPGTRLTVT.

The V call is TRBV7-9, the J call TRBJ2-7, with TRBD2 as a possible D gene (5 bases). This CDR3 has 13 amino acids. Between the trimmed V and J ends, which lost 7 bases and 5 bases, there was a span of 15 bases. Germline V gives CDR1 SEHNR, CDR2 FQNEAQ (reference sequence). The CDR3 here is CASNRASTHEQYF. The CDR3 DNA reads TGTGCCAGCAATCGGGCTAGCACCCACGAGCAGTACTTC.

The V and J genes are TRBV29-1 and TRBJ2-7; tentative D call: TRBD2 (5 bases). V lost 1 base and J 3 bases, leaving 13 bases between the germline ends. Germline CDR1 is SQVTM and CDR2 is ANQGSEA. The CDR3 covers 14 residues. CDR3 coding DNA: TGCAGCGTTGAAGTTTCGGGGTCAGGCTACGAGCAGTACTTC. It translates to CSVEVSGSGYEQYF.

The rearrangement uses TRBV7-2 and TRBJ2-3; D unresolved. Germline V CDR1 and CDR2: SGHTA, FQGNSA. The ends were cut back, 0 bases at V and 0 bases at J, with 10 bases in the middle. CDR3 length equals 16 residues. CDR3 coding DNA: TGTGCCAGCAGCTTAGCACCACCAGGAAGCACAGATACGCAGTATTTT. This gives the protein CASSLAPPGSTDTQYF.

This clone was seen only a few times. DNA for the CDR3: TGTGCCAGCAGCTTCGGAGCGCTTAAGAACACCGGGGAGCTGTTTTTT. Protein: CASSFGALKNTGELFF. The J gene is TRBJ2-2, the V gene TRBV5-4; D not certain. CDR1 is SGHNT and CDR2 is YYREEE in the germline V gene (reference sequence). The CDR3 extends over 16 amino acids. With 2 bases removed from V and 1 base from J, the gap between germline ends came to 12 bases.